This paragraph reports one TCR beta chain. This clonotype was seen more than once but under ten times. Its antigen target is currently unknown. Base-call qualities are not available, and no considerably larger clone is one nucleotide away. The data are from a study of blood T cells in healthy people across ages (dated by TCRdb to about 2015). About the full investigation: Template switching captured roughly one uniquely barcoded TCR beta cDNA molecule per two T cells in model experiments. Age-related changes in TCR beta repertoire diversity were measured in the study by deep sequencing normalized with unique cDNA molecular identifiers. The donors were divided into four age groups: young (average around 16 years), middle-aged (roughly 40), aged (under 70) and long-lived (roughly 82). For two donors (one aged 18 to 30 and one aged 80 or older), the study analyzed two additional independent replicas of 1 million unique cDNA reads from the same blood draw. Donors of different ages were randomly distributed across sequencing lanes to avoid experimental bias. Findings and caveats that apply to the study as a whole: Estimates of total diversity from one million sequenced T cells were regarded as lower bounds and underestimates. Observed TCR beta diversity correlated strongly with the percentage of naive T cells measured by flow cytometry. Observed TCR beta diversity per million T cells fell roughly linearly with age, and a significant reduction was already apparent by age about 38. The long-lived group showed more naive CD4+ T cells, fewer expanded clones and increased TCR diversity than the aged group, suggesting age selection. Because profiling used bulk unsorted PBMCs, naive and antigen-experienced compartments could not be compared conclusively. Donor CMV infection status was unknown, potentially confounding age-related changes in expanded clonotypes.

V is pruned by 5 bases and J by 4 bases, leaving 2 bases of the junction without a gene match. Reading the germline V gene gives CDR1 LGHNT and CDR2 FRNRAP. The cysteine opens and the phenylalanine closes a CDR3 of 13 amino acids. Only the CDR3 portion is preserved as DNA: 39 bases, with reading frame beginning at the first base. The roughly 39 donors, aged about 6 to 100 years, were systemically healthy Caucasian individuals from Russia. About 10 milliliters of peripheral blood were drawn from each donor into EDTA-treated Vacutainer tubes. Ficoll-Paque density-gradient centrifugation was used to isolate PBMCs, with at least 6.5 million per sample. Total RNA, at least 5.5 micrograms per sample, was extracted from PBMCs with Trizol reagent. For every donor, flow cytometry on a PBMC aliquot measured the percentage of naive CD45RAhigh/CD27high T cells. Preparation of the library involved 5' RACE. The sequencer was an Illumina HiSeq 2500. A second PCR of roughly 6 to 11 cycles was run with a J-beta primer mix and a sample-barcoded 5' primer. A unique molecular identifier was introduced onto each TCR beta cDNA molecule by a template-switch 5' adaptor carrying 12 random nucleotides. At least 3 million CDR3-containing paired-end reads were obtained from each sample. The Mint cDNA synthesis kit, primed by a TRBC-specific oligonucleotide, was used to synthesize first-strand cDNA from all RNA. Following uracil-DNA glycosylase treatment, a first 18-cycle PCR with universal primers M1SS and BC2_uni_R was performed on all cDNA. The paper's processing steps were these. Each sample was normalized by randomly selecting 1 million high-quality reads, each carrying a distinct molecular identifier. Instead of being binned into consensus sequences, reads with shared molecular identifiers were discarded. CDR3 identification, clonotype clustering and error correction used MiTCR with a Q25 quality threshold and the strictest error-elimination algorithm. A nonparametric unseen species model using Euler transformation provided a lower-bound estimate of total TCR beta diversity. Using fastp trimming at Q25 and MiXCR clonotype assembly, TCRdb reanalyzed the public sequencing data and kept in-frame beta chains. Each CDR3 protein appears once, grouped with its most common genes and DNA. In this record, the V and J calls reflect TCRdb's handling and not the investigators' own analysis. The sample data list approximately 850,000 distinct CDR3 sequences, and approximately 48% of these were observed just once. The biggest ten clones account for around 21% of the sample.

The sequence links TRBV12-5 to TRBJ1-5, with 7 bases matching TRBD1. Sequencing used blood. This receptor was identified in a man aged 55-75 years in good health. The sequenced DNA: TGTGCTAGTGGTACGGGACAGAATCAGCCCCAGCATTTT. Its protein is CASGTGQNQPQHF.